The 12 T cell receptor beta chains below come from one sample, sequenced in a study of regulatory T cells in long-lasting Graves disease. The time point denotes: newly diagnosed GD, antithyroid drugs for less than 3 months. RNA isolated from PBMCs was used to make the TCR library. The authors built TCR beta libraries using iRepertoire HTBI primers and Arm-PCR of CDR3 regions. From the multiplex PCR reads, TCRdb called clonotypes with MiXCR, one entry per CDR3 protein. Of roughly 530,000 distinct CDR3 sequences listed, 16% are singletons. The same sample was also studied in work on T cells in Graves' hyperthyroidism and ophthalmopathy.

Sequencing used peripheral blood mononuclear cells (PBMCs), obtained at new diagnosis, from a patient treated with antithyroid drugs. The source of these receptors is a woman aged 35-65 years with Graves disease.

This clonotype was detected many times. The genes are TRBV5-4 and TRBJ2-3; a possible D gene is TRBD2 (5 bases). Trimming removed 1 base at V and 4 bases at J, with 7 bases between. Germline CDR1 reads SGHNT; CDR2 reads YYREEE (reference sequence). The CDR3 consists of 13 residues. The CDR3 nucleotides read TGTGCCAGCAGCTTGTCTAGCTCAGATACGCAGTATTTT. Translating gives CASSLSSSDTQYF.

The J gene is TRBJ1-6, the V gene TRBV27, with D hard to call. V lost 7 bases to trimming and J lost 0 bases, with 13 bases between them. Germline CDR1 reads MNHEY; CDR2 reads SMNVEV (reference sequence). The CDR3 contains 16 residues. In DNA form, the CDR3 reads TGTGCCAGCATGGAGTGGTCAAGCTCCTATAATTCACCCCTCCACTTT. It yields the protein CASMEWSSSYNSPLHF.

This clonotype occurred many times. The chain links TRBV2 to TRBJ2-7, with D tentatively TRBD2 (6 bases). V dropped 8 bases and J dropped 3 bases, with 14 bases sitting between them. This CDR3 has 13 amino acids. Germline V gene data show CDR1 as SNHLY and CDR2 as FYNNEI. In DNA form, the CDR3 reads TGTGCCAGCGGGAGGACAAGACTCTACGAGCAGTACTTC. It specifies CASGRTRLYEQYF.

Only a few counts were recorded for this clonotype. The rearrangement uses TRBV13 and TRBJ2-5; tentative D call: TRBD1 (6 bases). The ends were cut back, 5 bases at V and 5 bases at J, with 18 bases in the middle. This CDR3 has 15 amino acids. The germline CDR1 and CDR2 sequences are PRHDT and FYEKMQ (reference sequence). CDR3 nucleotides: TGTGCCAGCAGCCCCAGGGGTTTAGGCTACGAGACCCAGTACTTC. Amino acids: CASSPRGLGYETQYF.

This clonotype was detected ten times or more. The chain combines TRBV3-1 with TRBJ1-2, with no clear D. With 0 bases removed from V and 5 bases from J, the gap between germline ends came to 4 bases. CDR3 length: 12 residues. Looked up from germline, CDR1 is LGHDT and CDR2 is YNNKEL (reference sequence). The CDR3 coding sequence is TGTGCCAGCAGCCAAGAAGTGTATGGCTACACCTTC. It encodes CASSQEVYGYTF. Full variable domain (remainder filled in from reference TRBV3-1 and TRBJ1-2): DTAVSQTPKYLVTQMGNDKSIKCEQNLGHDTMYWYKQDSKKFLKIMFSYNNKELIINETVPNRFSPKSPDKAHLNLHINSLELGDSAVYFCASSQEVYGYTFGSGTRLTVV.

The chain employs TRBV5-1 and TRBJ2-4; 10 nucleotides agree with TRBD1. Trimming at V came to 4 bases and at J to 8 bases, leaving 6 bases not matched to a gene. Germline CDR1 is SGHRS and CDR2 is YFSETQ. There are 14 residues in the CDR3. This CDR3 reads CASSVGGTGDIQYF. In DNA, the CDR3 is TGCGCCAGCAGCGTCGGGGGGACAGGGGACATTCAGTACTTC. Together with reference TRBV5-1 and TRBJ2-4, the CDR3 gives the full variable domain: KAGVTQTPRYLIKTRGQQVTLSCSPISGHRSVSWYQQTPGQGLQFLFEYFSETQRNKGNFPGRFSGRQFSNSRSEMNVSTLELGDSALYLCASSVGGTGDIQYFGAGTRLSVL.

In its sample, this clonotype was seen many times. This chain connects TRBV5-1 to TRBJ2-1; tentatively, D is TRBD2 (6 bases). CDR3 length: 13 amino acids. The germline gives CDR1 SGHRS, CDR2 YFSETQ. The V and J ends lost 7 bases and 4 bases respectively, with 12 bases between them. For the CDR3, the DNA is TGCGCCAGCCATGTGGAGGGATACAATGAGCAGTTCTTC. As protein: CASHVEGYNEQFF. The entire variable domain, with the rest obtained from reference TRBV5-1 and TRBJ2-1, is as follows: KAGVTQTPRYLIKTRGQQVTLSCSPISGHRSVSWYQQTPGQGLQFLFEYFSETQRNKGNFPGRFSGRQFSNSRSEMNVSTLELGDSALYLCASHVEGYNEQFFGPGTRLTVL.

The chain recombines TRBV11-3 with TRBJ2-3, with 8 bases that match TRBD1. CDR1 and CDR2 (germline): SGHNT, YENEEA. V lost 5 bases to trimming and J lost 4 bases; unmatched junction nucleotides: 5. The CDR3 covers 14 residues. CDR3: CASSDQGAADTQYF. CDR3 sequence (DNA): TGTGCCAGCAGCGATCAGGGGGCAGCAGATACGCAGTATTTT. Drawing the rest from reference TRBV11-3 and TRBJ2-3, the complete variable domain is EAGVVQSPRYKIIEKKQPVAFWCNPISGHNTLYWYLQNLGQGPELLIRYENEEAVDDSQLPKDRFSAERLKGVDSTLKIQPAELGDSAVYLCASSDQGAADTQYFGPGTRLTVL.

There are a few counts of this clonotype. This chain joins TRBV29-1 and TRBJ1-5; 7 bases fit TRBD1. Per the germline V gene, CDR1 is SQVTM and CDR2 is ANQGSEA. V lost 5 bases, J lost 2 bases, and 3 bases stayed unmatched. The CDR3 sequence is 13 residues long. The CDR3 is CSVRQGGNQPQHF. CDR3 nucleotide sequence: TGCAGCGTTAGACAGGGAGGCAATCAGCCCCAGCATTTT. The variable domain in full, completed from reference TRBV29-1 and TRBJ1-5, reads SAVISQKPSRDICQRGTSLTIQCQVDSQVTMMFWYRQQPGQSLTLIATANQGSEATYESGFVIDKFPISRPNLTFSTLTVSNMSPEDSSIYLCSVRQGGNQPQHFGDGTRLSIL.

This clonotype was seen many times. This chain uses TRBV10-3 with TRBJ2-5; 8 bases agree with TRBD1. From germline, CDR1 is ENHRY and CDR2 SYGVKD. The ends lost 7 bases at V and 1 base at J; junction bases unmatched: 2. This CDR3 has 13 residues. The CDR3 region has the DNA TGTGCCATCAACGGACAGGGCCAAGAGACCCAGTACTTC. Encoded protein: CAINGQGQETQYF.

The J gene is TRBJ2-1, the V gene TRBV29-1; 9 nucleotides line up with TRBD2. The trim removed 0 bases at V and 9 bases at J, leaving 21 bases unmatched. Germline V gene data show CDR1 as SQVTM and CDR2 as ANQGSEA. The CDR3 sequence is 19 residues long. CDR3 coding DNA: TGCAGCGTTGAAGATCTCCGGGATAGCGGGGGCCCCCGGGTACGTGAGCAGTTCTTC. It codes for CSVEDLRDSGGPRVREQFF.

V is TRBV7-3 and J is TRBJ2-5; 11 bases are a match to TRBD2. Trimming took 6 bases from V and 4 from J; bases not matched to a gene: 13. Germline V gene lookup returns CDR1 SGHTA and CDR2 FQGTGA. The CDR3 extends over 17 amino acids. The CDR3 DNA reads as TGTGCCAGCAGTAGTGGAATTAGCGGGGGGGCCGGAGAGACCCAGTACTTC. Its translation is CASSSGISGGAGETQYF.